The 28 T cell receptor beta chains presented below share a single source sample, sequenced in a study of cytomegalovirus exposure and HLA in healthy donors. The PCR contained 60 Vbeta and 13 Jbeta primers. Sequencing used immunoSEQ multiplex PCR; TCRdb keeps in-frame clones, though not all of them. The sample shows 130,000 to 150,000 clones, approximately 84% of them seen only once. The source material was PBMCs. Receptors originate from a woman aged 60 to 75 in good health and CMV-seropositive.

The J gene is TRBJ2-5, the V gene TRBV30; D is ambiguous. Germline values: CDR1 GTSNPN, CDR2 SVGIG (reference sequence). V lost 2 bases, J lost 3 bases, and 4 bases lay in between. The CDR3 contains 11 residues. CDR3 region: CAWSPKETQYF. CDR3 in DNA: TGTGCCTGGAGTCCAAAAGAGACCCAGTACTTC.

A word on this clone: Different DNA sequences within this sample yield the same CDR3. The CDR3 nucleotides are TGTGCCAGCAGTTACTCGGGCTCCTACGAGCAGTACTTC. It specifies CASSYSGSYEQYF. The chain uses TRBV27 and TRBJ2-7, with D uncertain. CDR1 is MNHEY, CDR2 SMNVEV, per germline (reference sequence). The CDR3 contains 13 residues. Trimming left V 4 bases short and J 0 bases short, with 7 bases between.

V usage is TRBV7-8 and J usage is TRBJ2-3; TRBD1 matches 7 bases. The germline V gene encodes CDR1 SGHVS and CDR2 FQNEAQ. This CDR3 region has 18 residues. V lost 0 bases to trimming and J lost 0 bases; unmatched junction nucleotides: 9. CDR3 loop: CASSLAGTVTSSTDTQYF. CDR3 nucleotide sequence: TGTGCCAGCAGCTTAGCCGGGACAGTTACCTCTAGCACAGATACGCAGTATTTT.

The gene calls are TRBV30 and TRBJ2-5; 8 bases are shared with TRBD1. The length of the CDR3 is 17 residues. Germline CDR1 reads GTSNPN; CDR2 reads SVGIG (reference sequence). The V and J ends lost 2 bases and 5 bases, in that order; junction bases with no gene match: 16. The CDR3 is CAWSSSTGTGRFETQYF. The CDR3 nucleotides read TGTGCCTGGAGTTCGTCGACAGGGACAGGACGATTTGAGACCCAGTACTTC.

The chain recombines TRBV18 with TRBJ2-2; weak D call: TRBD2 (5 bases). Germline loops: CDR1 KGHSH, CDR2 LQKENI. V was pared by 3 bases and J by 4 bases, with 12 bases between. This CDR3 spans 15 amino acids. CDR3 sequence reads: CASSPRTETTGELFF. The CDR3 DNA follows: TGTGCCAGCTCACCCCGGACTGAGACCACCGGGGAGCTGTTTTTT.

This CDR3 is CASSWGGGNTIYF. In DNA, the CDR3 is TGTGCCAGCAGTTGGGGGGGCGGAAACACCATATATTTT. This rearrangement joins TRBV28 to TRBJ1-3; maybe TRBD1 (6 bases). V lost 4 bases to trimming and J lost 4 bases, with 8 bases between them. Per germline, CDR1 MDHEN and CDR2 SYDVKM. CDR3 length: 13 residues.

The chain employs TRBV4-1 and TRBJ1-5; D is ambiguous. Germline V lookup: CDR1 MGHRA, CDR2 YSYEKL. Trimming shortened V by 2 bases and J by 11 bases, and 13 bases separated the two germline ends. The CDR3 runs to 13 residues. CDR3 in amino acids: CASSQSPGPAQHF. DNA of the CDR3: TGCGCCAGCAGCCAATCCCCTGGGCCTGCCCAGCATTTT.

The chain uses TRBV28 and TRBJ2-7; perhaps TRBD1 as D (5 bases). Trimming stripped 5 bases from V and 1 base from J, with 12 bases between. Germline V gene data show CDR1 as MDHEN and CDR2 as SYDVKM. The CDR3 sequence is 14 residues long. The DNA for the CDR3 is TGTGCCAGCAGTCCTGGACGGACATCCTACGAGCAGTACTTC. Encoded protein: CASSPGRTSYEQYF.

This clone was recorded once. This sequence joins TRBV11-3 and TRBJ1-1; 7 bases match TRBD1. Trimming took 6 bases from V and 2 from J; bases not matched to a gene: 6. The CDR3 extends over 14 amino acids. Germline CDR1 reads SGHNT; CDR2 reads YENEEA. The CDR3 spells CASSKRQGNTEAFF. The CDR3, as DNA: TGTGCCAGCAGTAAACGACAGGGAAACACTGAAGCTTTCTTT.

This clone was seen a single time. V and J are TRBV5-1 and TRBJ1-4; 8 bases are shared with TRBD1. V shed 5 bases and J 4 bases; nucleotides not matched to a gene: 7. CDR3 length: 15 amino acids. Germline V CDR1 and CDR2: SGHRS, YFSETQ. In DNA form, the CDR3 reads TGCGCCAGCAGGAGCCCAGGACAGGGTAATGAAAAACTGTTTTTT. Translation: CASRSPGQGNEKLFF.

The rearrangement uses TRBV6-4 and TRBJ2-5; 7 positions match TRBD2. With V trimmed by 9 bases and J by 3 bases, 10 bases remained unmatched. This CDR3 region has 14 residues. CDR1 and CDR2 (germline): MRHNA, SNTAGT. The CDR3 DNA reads TGTGCCAGGGGGAGGGAGGGGAGGAAAGAGACCCAGTACTTC. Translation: CARGREGRKETQYF.

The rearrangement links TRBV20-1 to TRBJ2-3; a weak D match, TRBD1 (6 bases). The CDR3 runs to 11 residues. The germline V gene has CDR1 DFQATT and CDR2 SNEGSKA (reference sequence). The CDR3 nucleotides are TGCCGAGCAGGGGACACAGATACGCAGTATTTT. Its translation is CRAGDTDTQYF.

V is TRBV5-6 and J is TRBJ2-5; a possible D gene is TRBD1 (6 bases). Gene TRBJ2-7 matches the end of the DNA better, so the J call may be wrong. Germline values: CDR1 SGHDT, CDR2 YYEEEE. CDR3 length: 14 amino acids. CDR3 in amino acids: CASSYDRSSYEQYF. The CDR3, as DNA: TGTGCCAGCAGCTATGACAGGAGCTCCTACGAGCAGTACTTC.

The CDR3 loop reads CASRLTAGNTIYF. The CDR3 DNA reads TGTGCCAGCAGACTGACAGCTGGAAACACCATATATTTT. The chain links TRBV7-8 to TRBJ1-3; a possible D gene is TRBD1 (5 bases). The CDR3 covers 13 residues. Germline V lookup: CDR1 SGHVS, CDR2 FQNEAQ. Trimming took off 6 bases at V and 2 bases at J, with 8 bases between the two ends.

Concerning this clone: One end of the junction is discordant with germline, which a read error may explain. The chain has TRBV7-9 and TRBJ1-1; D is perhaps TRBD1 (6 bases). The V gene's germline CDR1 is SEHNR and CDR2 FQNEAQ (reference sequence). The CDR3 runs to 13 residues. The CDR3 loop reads CVSSLTGQAEAFF. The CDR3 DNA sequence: TGTGTCAGCAGCCTAACAGGGCAGGCTGAAGCTTTCTTT. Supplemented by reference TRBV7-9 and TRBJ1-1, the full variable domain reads DTGVSQNPRHKITKRGQNVTFRCDPISEHNRLYWYRQTLGQGPEFLTYFQNEAQLEKSRLLSDRFSAERPKGSFSTLEIQRTEQGDSAMYLCVSSLTGQAEAFFGQGTRLTVV.

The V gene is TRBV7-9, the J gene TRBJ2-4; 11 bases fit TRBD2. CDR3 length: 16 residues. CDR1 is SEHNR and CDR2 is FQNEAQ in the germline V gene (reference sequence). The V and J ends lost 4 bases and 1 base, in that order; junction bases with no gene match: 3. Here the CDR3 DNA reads TGTGCCAGCAGCTCACTAGCGGGAGCTGCCAAAAACATTCAGTACTTC. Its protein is CASSSLAGAAKNIQYF.

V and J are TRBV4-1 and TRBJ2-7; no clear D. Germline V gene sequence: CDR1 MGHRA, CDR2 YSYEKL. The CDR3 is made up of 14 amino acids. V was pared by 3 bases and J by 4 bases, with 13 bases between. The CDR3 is CASSHLPDTYEQYF. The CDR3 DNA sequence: TGCGCCAGCAGCCATCTCCCAGACACTTACGAGCAGTACTTC.

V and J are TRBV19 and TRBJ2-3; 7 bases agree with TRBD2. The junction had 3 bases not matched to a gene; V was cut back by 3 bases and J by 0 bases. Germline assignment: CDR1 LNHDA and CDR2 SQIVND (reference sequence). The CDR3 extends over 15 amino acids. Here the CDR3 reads CASSMRGGSTDTQYF. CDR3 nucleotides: TGTGCCAGTAGTATGCGCGGGGGTAGCACAGATACGCAGTATTTT.

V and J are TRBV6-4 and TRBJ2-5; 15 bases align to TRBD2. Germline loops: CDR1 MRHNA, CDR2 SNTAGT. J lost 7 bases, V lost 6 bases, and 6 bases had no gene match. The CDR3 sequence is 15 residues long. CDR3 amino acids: CASSGGLAGGPTQYF. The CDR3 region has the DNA TGTGCCAGCAGCGGAGGACTAGCGGGAGGGCCGACCCAGTACTTC.

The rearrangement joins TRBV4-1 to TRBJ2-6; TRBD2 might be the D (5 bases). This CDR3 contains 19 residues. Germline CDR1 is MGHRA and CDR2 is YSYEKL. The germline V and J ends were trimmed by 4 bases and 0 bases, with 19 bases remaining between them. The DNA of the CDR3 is TGCGCCAGCAGCCCCGTCGGGCGGGCCCCGCTCTCTGGGGCCAACGTCCTGACTTTC. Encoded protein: CASSPVGRAPLSGANVLTF.

CDR3 nucleotides: TGTGCCAGCACATCAGGGGCCACCACAGATACGCAGTATTTT. This sequence encodes CASTSGATTDTQYF. V gene TRBV5-4 combines with J gene TRBJ2-3, with D perhaps matching TRBD1 (6 bases). Trimming took 6 bases from V and 2 from J, leaving 13 bases between them. CDR3 size: 14 residues. Germline V gene sequence: CDR1 SGHNT, CDR2 YYREEE (reference sequence).

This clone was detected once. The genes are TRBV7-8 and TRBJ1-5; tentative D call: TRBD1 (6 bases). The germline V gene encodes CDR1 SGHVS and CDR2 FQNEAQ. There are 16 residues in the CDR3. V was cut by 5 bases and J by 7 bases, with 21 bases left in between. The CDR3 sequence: CASSDLPGANRQPQHF. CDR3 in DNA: TGTGCCAGCAGCGACCTGCCAGGGGCGAATCGGCAGCCCCAGCATTTT.

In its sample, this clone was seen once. CDR3 sequence: CASSSGRPYEQYF. CDR3 nucleotide sequence: TGTGCCAGCAGCAGCGGGAGGCCCTACGAGCAGTACTTC. This rearrangement joins TRBV11-1 to TRBJ2-7; 9 nucleotides match TRBD2. The CDR3 spans 13 residues. Germline loops: CDR1 SGHAT, CDR2 FQDESV (reference sequence). The V gene end was trimmed by 5 bases and the J gene end by 2 bases; junction bases not matched to a gene: 1.

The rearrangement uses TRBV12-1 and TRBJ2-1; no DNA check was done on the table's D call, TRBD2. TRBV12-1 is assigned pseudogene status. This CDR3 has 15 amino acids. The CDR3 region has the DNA TGTGCCAGCAGCTTGTCTAGCGGGAGGGCCGATGAGCAGTTCTTC. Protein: CASSLSSGRADEQFF.

The CDR3 nucleotides are TGTGCCAGCAGCTTGGGTGGGCTATCTAACTATGGCTACACCTTC. It translates to CASSLGGLSNYGYTF. The chain joins TRBV5-4 to TRBJ1-2; D gene unclear. The CDR3 runs 15 residues. The V and J ends lost 0 bases and 0 bases respectively, with 9 bases between them. Germline lookup yields CDR1 SGHNT and CDR2 YYREEE (reference sequence).

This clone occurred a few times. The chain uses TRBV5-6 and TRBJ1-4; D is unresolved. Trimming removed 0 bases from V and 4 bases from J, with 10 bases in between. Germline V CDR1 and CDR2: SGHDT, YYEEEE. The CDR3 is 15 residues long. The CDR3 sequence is CASSLVGRVNEKLFF. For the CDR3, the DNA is TGTGCCAGCAGCTTGGTAGGGCGGGTTAATGAAAAACTGTTTTTT. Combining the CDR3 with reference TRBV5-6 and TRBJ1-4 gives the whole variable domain DAGVTQSPTHLIKTRGQQVTLRCSPKSGHDTVSWYQQALGQGPQFIFQYYEEEERQRGNFPDRFSGHQFPNYSSELNVNALLLGDSALYLCASSLVGRVNEKLFFGSGTQLSVL.

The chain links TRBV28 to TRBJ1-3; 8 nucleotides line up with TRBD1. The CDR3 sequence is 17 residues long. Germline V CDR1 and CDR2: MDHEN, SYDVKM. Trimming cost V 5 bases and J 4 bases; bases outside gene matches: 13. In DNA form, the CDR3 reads TGTGCCAGCAGTCGACGGTCAGGGGGCGGTTTGGGAAACACCATATATTTT. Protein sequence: CASSRRSGGGLGNTIYF.

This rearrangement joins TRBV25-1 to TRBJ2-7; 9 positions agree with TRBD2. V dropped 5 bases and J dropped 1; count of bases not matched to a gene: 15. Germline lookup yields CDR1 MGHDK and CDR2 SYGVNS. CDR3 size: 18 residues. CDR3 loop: CASSPHTGVAGASYEQYF. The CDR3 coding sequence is TGTGCCAGCAGTCCCCACACGGGGGTAGCGGGAGCTTCCTACGAGCAGTACTTC.